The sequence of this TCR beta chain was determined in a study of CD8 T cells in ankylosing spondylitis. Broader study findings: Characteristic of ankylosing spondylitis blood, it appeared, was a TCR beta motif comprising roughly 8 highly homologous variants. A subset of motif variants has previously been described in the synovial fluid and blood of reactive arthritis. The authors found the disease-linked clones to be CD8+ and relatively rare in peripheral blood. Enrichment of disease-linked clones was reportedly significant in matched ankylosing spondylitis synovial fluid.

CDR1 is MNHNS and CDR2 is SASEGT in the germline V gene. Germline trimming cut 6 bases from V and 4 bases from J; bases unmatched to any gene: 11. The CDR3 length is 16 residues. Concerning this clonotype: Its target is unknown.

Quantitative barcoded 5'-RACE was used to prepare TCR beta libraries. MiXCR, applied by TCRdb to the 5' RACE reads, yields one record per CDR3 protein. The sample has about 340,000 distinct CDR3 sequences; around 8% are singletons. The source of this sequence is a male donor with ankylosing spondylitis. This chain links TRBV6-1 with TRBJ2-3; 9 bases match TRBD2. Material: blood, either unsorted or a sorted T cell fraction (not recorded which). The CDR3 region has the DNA TGTGCCAGCAGATCAGAGATAGCGGGAGTGGCAGATACGCAGTATTTT. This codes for CASRSEIAGVADTQYF.